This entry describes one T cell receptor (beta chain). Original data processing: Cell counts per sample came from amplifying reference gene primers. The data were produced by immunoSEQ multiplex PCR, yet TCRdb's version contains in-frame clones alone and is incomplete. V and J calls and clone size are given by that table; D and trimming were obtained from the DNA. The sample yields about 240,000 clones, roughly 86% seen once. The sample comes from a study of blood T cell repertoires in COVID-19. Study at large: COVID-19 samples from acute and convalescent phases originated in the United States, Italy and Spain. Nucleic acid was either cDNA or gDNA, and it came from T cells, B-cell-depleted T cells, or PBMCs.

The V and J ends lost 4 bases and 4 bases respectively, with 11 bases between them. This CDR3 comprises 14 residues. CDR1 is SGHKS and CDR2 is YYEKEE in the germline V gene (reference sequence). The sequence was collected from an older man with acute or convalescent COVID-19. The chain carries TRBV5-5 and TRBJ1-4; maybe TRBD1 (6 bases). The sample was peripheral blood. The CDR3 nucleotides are TGTGCCAGCAGCCAGGGGAATGTTAATGAAAAACTGTTTTTT. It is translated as CASSQGNVNEKLFF.